This is a list of T cell receptor beta chains from one sample in a study of CD8+ T cells in alopecia areata. This table comes from immunoSEQ multiplex PCR, and its TCRdb copy is limited to in-frame clones, with some not included. In the table there are more than 200,000 clones, more than 60% of which are singletons. Material: CD4+ T cells sorted from blood, obtained around week 42, from a patient treated with tofacitinib. These receptors came from a human donor with alopecia areata. The CDR3 runs from the conserved cysteine through the conserved F or W. D genes are given only for firm matches. Part of the rows lack a size; the others show once, few, many or a class for expanded clones.

d_call,j_call,v_call,clone_size,cdr3_nt,cdr3_aa
TRBD1,TRBJ1-1,TRBV2,-,TGTGCCAGCAGTCTGACAGGGGAGGCTTTCTTT,CASSLTGEAFF
-,TRBJ1-2,TRBV29-1,few,TGCAGCGTTGATGGGGCGCTGGGGGGCTACACCTTC,CSVDGALGGYTF
-,TRBJ2-5,TRBV29-1,-,TGCAGCGTTGCGTACGGGACCCAGTACTTC,CSVAYGTQYF
-,TRBJ1-5,TRBV30,-,TGTGCCTGGAGTGTAGGAGTTGATCAGCCCCAGCATTTT,CAWSVGVDQPQHF
-,TRBJ1-5,TRBV29-1,-,TGCAGCGTTCTTCCAGGGTCCAATCAGCCCCAGCATTTT,CSVLPGSNQPQHF
-,TRBJ2-7,TRBV29-1,-,TGCAGCGTTGAAGTGGGGAGTAGCGAGCAGTACTTC,CSVEVGSSEQYF
-,TRBJ1-1,TRBV29-1,few,TGCAGCGTATCTCGGACAGACATGAACACTGAAGCTTTCTTT,CSVSRTDMNTEAFF
TRBD1,TRBJ1-1,TRBV6-6,-,TGTGCCAGCAGTAACCCAGACAGGGGTGGTGAAGCTTTCTTT,CASSNPDRGGEAFF
-,TRBJ1-2,TRBV4-3,-,TGCGCCAGCAGCCAAGCCGGGCTTTCTCAGGGACCTGGGGGCTACACCTTC,CASSQAGLSQGPGGYTF
-,TRBJ1-5,TRBV30,-,TGTGCCTGGAGTGACGTGTGGGGGCAGGAGCCCCAGCATTTT,CAWSDVWGQEPQHF
-,TRBJ1-2,TRBV30,-,TGTGCCTGGAGTGTGGGAGCAGGCTTAGGCTACACCTTC,CAWSVGAGLGYTF
-,TRBJ2-7,TRBV6-5,-,TGTGCCAGCAATCGGGGCCACGAGCAGTACTTC,CASNRGHEQYF
-,TRBJ2-5,TRBV30,once,TGTGCCTGGAGTGCATCGGCGGCTCGAAAGACCCAGTACTTC,CAWSASAARKTQYF
-,TRBJ2-3,TRBV30,-,TGTGCCTGGAGTACCGGGGGAGAGGGGCTCACAGATACGCAGTATTTT,CAWSTGGEGLTDTQYF
TRBD1,TRBJ2-7,TRBV4-3,-,TGCGCCAGCAGCCAAGGAGGGACAGGTTACCACGAGCAGTACTTC,CASSQGGTGYHEQYF
-,TRBJ2-2,TRBV29-1,-,TGCAGCGTTGGATTGCAAGAGGTCACCGGGGAGCTGTTTTTT,CSVGLQEVTGELFF
-,TRBJ2-3,TRBV4-3,-,TGCGCCAGCAGCCTCTTGCGGGCGGGGAACACAGATACGCAGTATTTT,CASSLLRAGNTDTQYF
TRBD1,TRBJ1-2,TRBV7-9,-,TGTGCCAGCAGCCCAGGGACAGGGGGATTCGATGGCTACACCTTC,CASSPGTGGFDGYTF
-,TRBJ1-2,TRBV6-5,-,TGTGCCAGCAGGTACAGCCAGAGAGCCTATGGCTACACCTTC,CASRYSQRAYGYTF
TRBD1,TRBJ2-5,TRBV25-1,-,TGTGCCAGCAGTGAATATGACAGGGTAGAGACCCAGTACTTC,CASSEYDRVETQYF
-,TRBJ2-3,TRBV27,-,TGTGCCAGCAGTTTAGCCCGGGGGCGCACAGATACGCAGTATTTT,CASSLARGRTDTQYF
-,TRBJ1-2,TRBV25-1,-,TGTGCCAGCAGTGAAGGGAACAGACTTAACTATGGCTACACCTTC,CASSEGNRLNYGYTF
-,TRBJ2-7,TRBV30,few,TGTGCCTGGAGTGTTCGTGGGACCCTATACTACGAGCAGTACTTC,CAWSVRGTLYYEQYF
TRBD1,TRBJ2-7,TRBV29-1,few,TGCAGCGGGGGGACAGACTACGAGCAGTACTTC,CSGGTDYEQYF
TRBD1,TRBJ1-1,TRBV6-5,-,TGTGCCAGCGGGTCCCTAACAGGGGGGCTGGGGGCTTTCTTT,CASGSLTGGLGAFF
-,TRBJ2-7,TRBV27,-,TGTGCCAGCAGTGGGGGCCATGGATACGAGCAGTACTTC,CASSGGHGYEQYF
TRBD1,TRBJ2-3,TRBV29-1,-,TGCAGCGTTGAAGGGCCAACAGGGGGCCTGAAACATTTT,CSVEGPTGGLKHF
-,TRBJ1-5,TRBV27,-,TGTGCCAGCAGTTTAATCGGTGGCAGGGGAGCTAGCAATCAGCCCCAGCATTTT,CASSLIGGRGASNQPQHF
-,TRBJ1-1,TRBV25-1,-,TGTGCCAGCAGCCCGGCGGGGGGCACTGAAGCTTTCTTT,CASSPAGGTEAFF
-,TRBJ1-1,TRBV6-1,-,TGTGCCAGCAGTGGAGGACCCGGGACGAACACTGAAGCTTTCTTT,CASSGGPGTNTEAFF
-,TRBJ2-4,TRBV2,-,TGTGCCAGCAGTGAAGGGAGTAACATTCAGTACTTC,CASSEGSNIQYF
-,TRBJ1-2,TRBV5-4,-,TGTGCCAGCAGCGCTACGCTCGACAGCCCCCTAGGGGGCTACACCTTC,CASSATLDSPLGGYTF
-,TRBJ1-5,TRBV6-5,-,TGTGCCAGCAGCGAAACCCGCGGCGCGGCTCAGCCCCAGCATTTT,CASSETRGAAQPQHF
-,TRBJ2-3,TRBV25-1,-,TGTGCCAGCAGTGAATCGCGCAGGGTGGGCACAGATACGCAGTATTTT,CASSESRRVGTDTQYF
-,TRBJ1-1,TRBV29-1,-,TGCAGCGTTAATAAAGGGGACACTGAAGCTTTCTTT,CSVNKGDTEAFF
-,TRBJ1-1,TRBV30,-,TGTGCCTGGAGGGGCCTCGGGTGGACTGAAGCTTTCTTT,CAWRGLGWTEAFF
TRBD1,TRBJ1-4,TRBV30,-,TGTGCCTGGAGGGGGACAGGGGGTGGTGAAAAACTGTTTTTT,CAWRGTGGGEKLFF